This T cell receptor (beta chain) was profiled in a study of control samples from healthy donors and cancer patients. The V gene's germline CDR1 is SGHTA and CDR2 FQGTGA. The V gene lost 5 bases and the J gene lost 1 base, with 16 bases spanning the gap. The CDR3 contains 16 residues. Measured with immunoSEQ multiplex PCR; TCRdb has only the in-frame clones, and not every one. The sample holds roughly 92,000 clones, roughly nine tenths seen once. Sequencing input: blood. V is TRBV7-3 and J is TRBJ2-3; TRBD2 might be the D (5 bases). The sequence was collected from a woman aged 55 to 70 in good health. As DNA, the CDR3 is TGTGCCAGCAGCAGCGGACTGGCGGCCGGCACAGATACGCAGTATTTT. Translated: CASSSGLAAGTDTQYF. Full variable domain (missing parts from reference TRBV7-3 and TRBJ2-3): GAGVSQTPSNKVTEKGKYVELRCDPISGHTALYWYRQSLGQGPEFLIYFQGTGAADDSGLPNDRFFAVRPEGSVSTLKIQRTERGDSAVYLCASSSGLAAGTDTQYFGPGTRLTVL.